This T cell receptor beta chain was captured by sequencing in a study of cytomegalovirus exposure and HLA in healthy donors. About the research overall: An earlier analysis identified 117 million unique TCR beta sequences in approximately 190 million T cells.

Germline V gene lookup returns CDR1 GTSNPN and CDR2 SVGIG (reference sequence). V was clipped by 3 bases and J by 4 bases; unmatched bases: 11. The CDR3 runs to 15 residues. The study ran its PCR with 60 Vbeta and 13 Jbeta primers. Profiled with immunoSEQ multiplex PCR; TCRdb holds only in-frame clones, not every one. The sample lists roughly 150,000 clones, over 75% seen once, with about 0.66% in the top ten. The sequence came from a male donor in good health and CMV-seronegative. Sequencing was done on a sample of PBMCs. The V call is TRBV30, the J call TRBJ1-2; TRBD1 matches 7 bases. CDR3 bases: TGTGCCTGGAGCCCTAAGTCAGGGGGGAGCTATGGCTACACCTTC. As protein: CAWSPKSGGSYGYTF.